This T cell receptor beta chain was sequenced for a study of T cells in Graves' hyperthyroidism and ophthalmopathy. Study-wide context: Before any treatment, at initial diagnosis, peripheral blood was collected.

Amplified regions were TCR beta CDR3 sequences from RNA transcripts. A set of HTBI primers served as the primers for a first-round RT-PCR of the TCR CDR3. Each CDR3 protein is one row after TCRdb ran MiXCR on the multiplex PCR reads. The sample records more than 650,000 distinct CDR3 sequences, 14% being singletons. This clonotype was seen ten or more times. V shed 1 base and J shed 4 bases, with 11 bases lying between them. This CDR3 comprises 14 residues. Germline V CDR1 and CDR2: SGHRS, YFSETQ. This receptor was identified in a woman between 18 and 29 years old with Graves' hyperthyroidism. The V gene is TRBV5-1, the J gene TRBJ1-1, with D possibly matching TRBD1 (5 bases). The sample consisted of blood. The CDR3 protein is CASSLSGWVTEAFF. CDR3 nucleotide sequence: TGCGCCAGCAGCTTGTCAGGGTGGGTCACTGAAGCTTTCTTT.